This T cell receptor beta chain derives from a study of blood T cell repertoires in COVID-19 (dated by TCRdb to about 2020). Broadly, across the study: Samples covering the acute and convalescent phases of COVID-19 were provided by collaborators in the United States, Italy and Spain. The samples were drawn from two sources: the first 160 participants of the ongoing ImmuneRACE study, and over 1,000 subjects contributed by 6 global collaborators. Sample metadata almost always included a de-identified subject ID, COVID-19 status, age in years and sex. A freely available public database, intended as a resource for researchers studying the immune response to SARS-CoV-2, is where the repertoires were released. The material from the prospective study consisted of cDNA or gDNA derived from T cells, B-cell-depleted T cells, or PBMCs. Subjects who had been exposed to COVID-19, were actively infected with it, or had recovered from it provided the deeply sampled blood TCRbeta repertoires that made up the dataset. Where available, HLA class I and class II types were obtained from metadata supplied by the sample provider rather than from assay-based typing. Study-wide findings and limitations: How much clinical and demographic metadata was included differed by source and by participant, and the metadata was provided uncurated.

A remark on this clone: Its antigen remains undetermined. Qualities for individual bases were not recorded, and no much larger clone is one base off.

The CDR3 has 15 amino acids, counting the end cysteine and phenylalanine. The only DNA kept is the CDR3, 45 bases in frame from the first base. The junction shows trimming of 8 bases on V and 3 bases on J, and the gene matches do not reach 10 bases of it. CDR1 and CDR2, per the germline V gene, are SGHAT and FQNNGV. TCRbeta CDR3 regions were amplified from genomic DNA by means of the immunoSEQ Assay, a bias-controlled multiplex PCR. The authors' pipeline ran thus. Nucleated cell counts per sample were estimated from amplification of reference gene primers within the assay. To quantify the absolute abundance of each unique TCRbeta CDR3 rearrangement, sequence reads were collapsed and filtered. For each sample, productive Simpson clonality was calculated by taking the square root of Simpson's diversity index across productive rearrangements. In its TCRdb copy, this immuneACCESS table keeps in-frame sequences only and misses some clones. Where compared with another copy, unresolved V genes explain less than half of these, and the others have no known cause. V, J and clone size are taken as reported in that table, and D and trimming were inferred from the DNA itself. This sample lists roughly 350,000 clones; approximately 92% were detected once. About 18% of the sample is in the top ten clones.

Participants in the prospective study were aged 18 to 89 years, lived in over 20 United States geographic areas, and enrolled through a virtual design. In the prospective study, participants were assigned to cohorts based on the clinical history participants reported in a screening survey and a study questionnaire. Recovered participants in ImmuneRACE Cohort 3 were defined by two consecutive negative NP/OP PCR tests, clearance by a healthcare professional, or resolution of symptoms. In the prospective study, whole blood, serum and a nasopharyngeal or oropharyngeal swab were collected from each participant by mobile phlebotomists. Additional blood draws and questionnaires over a 2-month period could optionally be provided by prospective study participants. Before DNA extraction, prospective study blood samples were shipped either frozen or at room temperature.

The sequencing input was PBMCs or T cells enriched from blood (not recorded which). The chain couples TRBV11-2 to TRBJ2-7, with 10 junctional bases fitting TRBD2. This TCR came from a woman in her twenties or thirties who had recovered from COVID-19. The encoded CDR3 is CASRPLAGSVYEQYF. At the DNA level, the sequence is TGTGCCAGCCGACCACTAGCGGGATCCGTCTACGAGCAGTACTTC.